The 5 T cell receptor beta chains listed next were all sequenced from one sample in a study of technical replicates of blood from four donors. Clones were read by immunoSEQ multiplex PCR, and TCRdb kept only the in-frame ones, dropping some. The data contain tens of thousands of clones, 92% of them seen just once; the ten biggest clones take up 0.42%. Sequenced input: T cells isolated from PBMCs. The receptors come from a human donor in good health.

The chain has TRBV5-8 and TRBJ2-3; 8 bases agree with TRBD2. The V segment lost 6 bases and the J segment 7 bases; nucleotides outside the gene matches: 13. This CDR3 spans 15 amino acids. Germline V gene data show CDR1 as SGHTS and CDR2 as YDEGEE. The CDR3 protein is CASIPTRSGRNTQYF. In DNA form, the CDR3 reads TGTGCCAGCATCCCAACTAGGAGCGGGAGAAATACGCAGTATTTT.

The gene calls are TRBV7-8 and TRBJ1-1, with D maybe TRBD1 (5 bases). From germline, CDR1 is SGHVS and CDR2 FQNEAQ. The CDR3 sequence is 15 residues long. V was shortened by 2 bases and J by 7 bases, with 17 bases between the two germline ends. The CDR3 spells CASSLNAGTVDEAFF. The DNA of the CDR3 is TGTGCCAGCAGCTTAAACGCGGGGACCGTCGATGAAGCTTTCTTT.

This rearrangement joins TRBV20-1 to TRBJ1-2, with a tentative D call TRBD1 (6 bases). The V end lost 8 bases, the J end lost 5 bases, and 12 bases lay between the germline ends. Germline V lookup: CDR1 DFQATT, CDR2 SNEGSKA (reference sequence). The CDR3 length is 11 residues. The CDR3 spells CSQQGLYGYTF. CDR3 coding DNA: TGCAGTCAACAGGGATTATATGGCTACACCTTC.

The V and J genes are TRBV9 and TRBJ1-2; 11 positions match TRBD1. The trim removed 4 bases at V and 0 bases at J, leaving 8 bases unmatched. The CDR3 runs 17 residues. Germline CDR1 SGDLS, CDR2 YYNGEE. CDR3 sequence: CASSRRDRGLANYGYTF. CDR3 sequence (DNA): TGTGCCAGCAGCAGACGGGACAGGGGGTTAGCTAACTATGGCTACACCTTC.

The V gene is TRBV10-2, the J gene TRBJ1-3; no reliable D call. This CDR3 contains 15 residues. CDR1 is WSHSY, CDR2 SAAADI, per germline. V lost 7 bases, J lost 0 bases, and 13 bases lay in between. The CDR3 region is CASTPRGSSGNTIYF. The CDR3 DNA is TGCGCCAGCACTCCAAGAGGGAGCTCTGGAAACACCATATATTTT.